Below, 6 T cell receptor beta chains from the same sample are listed, as sequenced in a study of shared clonotypes between healthy human individuals (dated by TCRdb to the early 2020s). The library was prepared using the immunoSEQ multiplex PCR assay. TCRdb's version of the immuneACCESS table is confined to in-frame rearrangements and falls short of the full clone set. An unresolved V gene accounts for under half of the shortfall where checked; the remainder is of unknown origin. Within this sample are millions of clones, with over 85% of them counted one time only. 0.11% to 0.15% of the sample belongs to the ten largest clones. Sequencing used naive CD4+ T cells sorted from blood. The cell subset or site label corresponds to: CD45RA+ positively selected. The source of these receptors is a man in his late teens or twenties in good health.

The chain recombines TRBV10-3 with TRBJ1-1; TRBD1 matches at 8 bases. This CDR3 spans 15 amino acids. With V trimmed by 6 bases and J by 3 bases, 9 bases remained unmatched. Germline CDR1 reads ENHRY; CDR2 reads SYGVKD. The CDR3 sequence is CAIRETGGIDTEAFF. The DNA for the CDR3 is TGTGCCATCAGGGAAACAGGGGGAATTGACACTGAAGCTTTCTTT.

This chain connects TRBV27 to TRBJ1-1, with D possibly being TRBD1 (5 bases). This CDR3 spans 18 amino acids. Trimming shortened V by 5 bases and J by 0 bases, and 22 bases separated the two germline ends. CDR1 MNHEY and CDR2 SMNVEV come from the germline V gene (reference sequence). The DNA of the CDR3 is TGTGCCAGCAGTCCTAACCCCTCGCCGACAGTAATGAACACTGAAGCTTTCTTT. It translates to CASSPNPSPTVMNTEAFF.

V gene TRBV6-1 combines with J gene TRBJ1-5; the D gene is possibly TRBD1 (6 bases). Trimming removed 5 bases at V and 6 bases at J, with 14 bases between. This CDR3 is built from 14 residues. Germline CDR1 is MNHNS and CDR2 is SASEGT. CDR3 sequence (DNA): TGTGCCAGCAGTAACAGGGAGGGCAGTCAGCCCCAGCATTTT. Translated, it gives CASSNREGSQPQHF.

V gene TRBV13 combines with J gene TRBJ2-6; D is ambiguous. The CDR3 consists of 15 residues. Trimming stripped 6 bases from V and 0 bases from J, with 9 bases between. Germline CDR1 and CDR2: PRHDT and FYEKMQ (reference sequence). CDR3: CASRHRNSGANVLTF. In nucleotides, the CDR3 is TGTGCCAGCAGGCATCGAAACTCTGGGGCCAACGTCCTGACTTTC.

V usage is TRBV27 and J usage is TRBJ2-4; maybe TRBD2 (6 bases). The CDR3 loop spans 16 amino acids. Per the germline V gene, CDR1 is MNHEY and CDR2 is SMNVEV (reference sequence). V lost 5 bases and J 3 bases, leaving 17 bases between the germline ends. The CDR3 loop is CASSDSGVWGKNIQYF. DNA for the CDR3: TGTGCCAGCAGTGATTCGGGGGTTTGGGGCAAAAACATTCAGTACTTC.

V and J are TRBV19 and TRBJ2-5; 12 bases are a match to TRBD2. The germline V gene encodes CDR1 LNHDA and CDR2 SQIVND (reference sequence). The CDR3 is made up of 14 amino acids. The V and J ends lost 7 bases and 5 bases, in that order; junction bases with no gene match: 5. The CDR3 is CASTSSGGAETQYF. CDR3 in DNA: TGTGCCAGTACCTCTAGCGGGGGGGCTGAGACCCAGTACTTC.